These T cell receptor beta chains were read from a single sample in a study of CD8+CD57+ T cells in acquired aplastic anemia. TCRdb re-analysed the reads in MiXCR, keeping a single row per CDR3 protein. The sample includes 250,000 or so distinct CDR3 sequences, around half of them seen just once. Sequenced material: sorted CD4+, CD8+, or CD8+CD57+ T cells (not recorded which) from PBMCs. These receptors were obtained from a human donor with aplastic anemia. CDR3s include the opening cysteine and the closing phenylalanine or tryptophan. The D gene is left open where the match is weak. A clone size is listed for some rows: how often the clone was seen (once, few, many), or a class if it is expanded.

size: many; D: NA; V: TRBV6-1; J: TRBJ1-1; DNA: TGTGCCAGCATCCAGATGGGGGCGCGCACTGAAGCTTTCTTT; CDR3: CASIQMGARTEAFF
size: many; D: NA; V: TRBV15; J: TRBJ2-7; DNA: TGTGCCACCAGCAGGTACGGGGGAGACGAGCAGTACTTC; CDR3: CATSRYGGDEQYF
size: once; D: NA; V: TRBV7-9; J: TRBJ1-3; DNA: TGTGCCAGCAGTGACAGACTAGCGGGGTTGGACACCATATATTTT; CDR3: CASSDRLAGLDTIYF
size: many; D: NA; V: TRBV19; J: TRBJ1-1; DNA: TGTGCCAGTAGTATAGGGGACCTTTTGGACACTGAAGCTTTCTTT; CDR3: CASSIGDLLDTEAFF
size: NA; D: TRBD1; V: TRBV7-9; J: TRBJ1-5; DNA: TGTGCCAGCAGCCCAGGACAGGGGATGCAGCCCCAGCATTTT; CDR3: CASSPGQGMQPQHF
size: NA; D: NA; V: TRBV10-3; J: TRBJ2-7; DNA: TGTGCCATCAGTGAGTCAAGGAACGAGCAGTACTTC; CDR3: CAISESRNEQYF
size: many; D: NA; V: TRBV19; J: TRBJ1-5; DNA: TGTGCCAGTAGTATGGCAGGGAGGCAGCCCCAGCATTTT; CDR3: CASSMAGRQPQHF
size: many; D: NA; V: TRBV4-3; J: TRBJ2-6; DNA: TGCGCCAGCAGCCAAGATGTTGGCTCTGGGGCCAACGTCCTGACTTTC; CDR3: CASSQDVGSGANVLTF
size: NA; D: TRBD1; V: TRBV6-2/TRBV6-3; J: TRBJ1-1; DNA: TGTGCCAGCAGCCCTAGACAGGGAGACACTGAAGCTTTCTTT; CDR3: CASSPRQGDTEAFF
size: NA; D: TRBD1; V: TRBV5-1; J: TRBJ2-7; DNA: TGCGCCAGCAGCTCGAGGGACAGGGGCGACTACGAGCAGTACTTC; CDR3: CASSSRDRGDYEQYF
size: NA; D: NA; V: TRBV5-1; J: TRBJ2-7; DNA: TGCGCCAGCAGCGGAGCCGGGAACTCCTACGAGCAGTACTTC; CDR3: CASSGAGNSYEQYF
size: many; D: NA; V: TRBV7-9; J: TRBJ1-5; DNA: TGTGCCAGCAGCTTATTGAATCAGCCCCAGCATTTT; CDR3: CASSLLNQPQHF
size: NA; D: NA; V: TRBV12-3/TRBV12-4; J: TRBJ1-1; DNA: TGTGCCAGCAATCAGGGGAGTGACACTGAAGCTTTCTTT; CDR3: CASNQGSDTEAFF
size: many; D: TRBD1; V: TRBV20-1; J: TRBJ2-5; DNA: TGCAGTGCTAGAGCCCTCCGCGGCCAGAACCAGACAGGGTTGGCAGAGACCCAGTACTTC; CDR3: CSARALRGQNQTGLAETQYF
size: many; D: TRBD1; V: TRBV11-2; J: TRBJ2-7; DNA: TGTGCCAGCAGCTTAGATAGGGACAGGTACGAGCAGTACTTC; CDR3: CASSLDRDRYEQYF
size: many; D: NA; V: TRBV6-1; J: TRBJ1-2; DNA: TGTGCCAGCAGTGAATACCTCAACTATGGCTACACCTTC; CDR3: CASSEYLNYGYTF
size: many; D: TRBD2; V: TRBV5-1; J: TRBJ2-1; DNA: TGCGCCAGCAGCGCCGGACTAGCGGGAGGGCACAATGAGCAGTTCTTC; CDR3: CASSAGLAGGHNEQFF
size: many; D: TRBD1; V: TRBV20-1; J: TRBJ2-7; DNA: TGCAGTGCTAGATTCGGTGGCAGGGGGCAGGTGCAGTACTTC; CDR3: CSARFGGRGQVQYF
size: many; D: NA; V: TRBV7-8; J: TRBJ1-4; DNA: TGTGCCAGCAGCTTAGGGGCAGGGCGACGGGGAACTAATGAAAAACTGTTTTTT; CDR3: CASSLGAGRRGTNEKLFF
size: few; D: NA; V: TRBV13; J: TRBJ2-7; DNA: TGTGCCAGCAGCGACGAGACTGGCTCCTACGAGCAGTACTTC; CDR3: CASSDETGSYEQYF
size: NA; D: NA; V: TRBV7-7; J: TRBJ1-6; DNA: TGTGCTAGCAGCTTAGTATCTGGGCAGTTTAATTCACCCCTCCACTTT; CDR3: CASSLVSGQFNSPLHF
size: NA; D: NA; V: TRBV29-1; J: TRBJ1-1; DNA: TGCAGCGGGGCGGGGGCGCGCACTGAAGCTTTCTTT; CDR3: CSGAGARTEAFF
size: many; D: TRBD2; V: TRBV6-1; J: TRBJ2-7; DNA: TGTGCCAGCAGTGAATTTCTAGCGGGAGGTTTATACGAGCAGTACTTC; CDR3: CASSEFLAGGLYEQYF
size: NA; D: NA; V: TRBV7-9; J: TRBJ1-2; DNA: TGTGCCAGCAGTTTGAACAGGGACCATGGCTACACCTTC; CDR3: CASSLNRDHGYTF
size: NA; D: NA; V: TRBV19; J: TRBJ2-1; DNA: TGTGCCAGTAGTATACACTCCATCCCCTCCTTACCGGAGCAGTTCTTC; CDR3: CASSIHSIPSLPEQFF
size: many; D: TRBD2; V: TRBV4-1; J: TRBJ2-7; DNA: TGCGCCAGCAGCCAAGATAATGGTAGGACTAGCGGGGTCTACGAGCAGTACTTC; CDR3: CASSQDNGRTSGVYEQYF
size: NA; D: TRBD1; V: TRBV6-5; J: TRBJ1-1; DNA: TGTGCCAGCAGTCCCGGGACAGGAACCATGAACACTGAAGCTTTCTTT; CDR3: CASSPGTGTMNTEAFF
size: NA; D: NA; V: TRBV20-1; J: TRBJ1-5; DNA: TGCAGTGCTAGCCTGAGAGGGGGTGGTCAGCCCCAGCATTTT; CDR3: CSASLRGGGQPQHF
size: NA; D: TRBD1; V: TRBV19; J: TRBJ1-2; DNA: TGTGCCAGTGGGACAGGGGGCTCGACCTTC; CDR3: CASGTGGSTF
size: NA; D: NA; V: TRBV15; J: TRBJ1-5; DNA: TGTGCCACCAGCAGAGACCTGGGCCAACAGCCCCAGCATTTT; CDR3: CATSRDLGQQPQHF
size: NA; D: TRBD2; V: TRBV7-4; J: TRBJ2-3; DNA: TGTGCCAGCAGCGTAGCTACGAAGCGGGGGGCCACAGATACGCAGTATTTT; CDR3: CASSVATKRGATDTQYF
size: NA; D: NA; V: TRBV19; J: TRBJ2-7; DNA: TGTGCCAGTAAGGGGTGGCGGGACTACGAGCAGTACTTC; CDR3: CASKGWRDYEQYF
size: NA; D: NA; V: TRBV29-1; J: TRBJ1-1; DNA: TGCAGCGCCCCTGAAGCTTTCTTT; CDR3: CSAPEAFF
size: NA; D: TRBD1; V: TRBV20-1; J: TRBJ2-5; DNA: TGCAGTGCTAACGACAGGGGGCCGGAGGAGACCCAGTACTTC; CDR3: CSANDRGPEETQYF
size: many; D: TRBD1; V: TRBV6-1; J: TRBJ1-1; DNA: TGTGCCAGCAGTGAAGGACAGGGTTCGGCTTTCTTT; CDR3: CASSEGQGSAFF
size: once; D: NA; V: TRBV19; J: TRBJ2-7; DNA: TGTGCCAGTAGTCCGTCCCCGGATTCCTCCTACGAGCAGTACTTC; CDR3: CASSPSPDSSYEQYF
size: many; D: NA; V: TRBV25-1; J: TRBJ2-7; DNA: TGTGCCAGCACCCACCTCTTTGGGGGTGACGAGCAGTACTTC; CDR3: CASTHLFGGDEQYF
size: NA; D: NA; V: TRBV7-9; J: TRBJ1-1; DNA: TGTGCCAGCAGCTTAGGAAACCCGAACACTGAAGCTTTCTTT; CDR3: CASSLGNPNTEAFF
size: many; D: TRBD1; V: TRBV4-2; J: TRBJ2-7; DNA: TGTGCCAGCAGCCAAGAGGACAGGGGCGGCAACGAGCAGTACTTC; CDR3: CASSQEDRGGNEQYF
size: NA; D: NA; V: TRBV5-5; J: TRBJ1-2; DNA: TGTGCCAGCAGCTCCGACATGAACTATGGCTACACCTTC; CDR3: CASSSDMNYGYTF
size: many; D: TRBD2; V: TRBV7-9; J: TRBJ2-3; DNA: TGTGCCAGCAGGAGGACTAGCGGGACCCATCCAGATACGCAGTATTTT; CDR3: CASRRTSGTHPDTQYF
size: NA; D: NA; V: TRBV24-1; J: TRBJ1-2; DNA: TGTGCCGACGGGACCGAATCCTATGGCTACACCTTC; CDR3: CADGTESYGYTF
size: NA; D: NA; V: TRBV29-1; J: TRBJ2-2; DNA: TGCAGCGTTCCCACAGAGATAACCGGGGAGCTGTTTTTT; CDR3: CSVPTEITGELFF
size: NA; D: NA; V: TRBV10-2; J: TRBJ2-3; DNA: TGCGCCAGCAGTGAAACCAACGCAGATACGCAGTATTTT; CDR3: CASSETNADTQYF
size: NA; D: TRBD1; V: TRBV29-1; J: TRBJ2-1; DNA: TGCAGCGCCTGGACAGGGGATCGGAATGAGCAGTTCTTC; CDR3: CSAWTGDRNEQFF
size: few; D: NA; V: TRBV4-2; J: TRBJ2-5; DNA: TGTGCCAGCAGCCAAGAGGGCCCCCCATGGGGGACCCAGTACTTC; CDR3: CASSQEGPPWGTQYF
size: NA; D: TRBD1; V: TRBV7-2; J: TRBJ2-7; DNA: TGTGCCAGCAGCTCACAAACAGGGGGCGGCGACGAGCAGTACTTC; CDR3: CASSSQTGGGDEQYF
size: many; D: TRBD2; V: TRBV28; J: TRBJ2-7; DNA: TGTGCCAGCAGTGCCCCTAGCGGGGGTTACGAGCAGTACTTC; CDR3: CASSAPSGGYEQYF
size: NA; D: NA; V: TRBV3-1; J: TRBJ2-7; DNA: TGTGCCAGCAGCCATGGGGGTTTGGCCTACGAGCAGTACTTC; CDR3: CASSHGGLAYEQYF
size: NA; D: NA; V: TRBV9; J: TRBJ2-1; DNA: TGTGCCAGCAGCGTGGGGAGCGGCTCCTACAATGAGCAGTTCTTC; CDR3: CASSVGSGSYNEQFF
size: many; D: NA; V: TRBV7-9; J: TRBJ2-7; DNA: TGTGCCAGCAGCTTAGCGTCGGGTGTTTCCTACGAGCAGTACTTC; CDR3: CASSLASGVSYEQYF
size: NA; D: TRBD1; V: TRBV24-1; J: TRBJ2-1; DNA: TGTGCCACCAGAACGACAGGGGAAAGCAATGAGCAGTTCTTC; CDR3: CATRTTGESNEQFF